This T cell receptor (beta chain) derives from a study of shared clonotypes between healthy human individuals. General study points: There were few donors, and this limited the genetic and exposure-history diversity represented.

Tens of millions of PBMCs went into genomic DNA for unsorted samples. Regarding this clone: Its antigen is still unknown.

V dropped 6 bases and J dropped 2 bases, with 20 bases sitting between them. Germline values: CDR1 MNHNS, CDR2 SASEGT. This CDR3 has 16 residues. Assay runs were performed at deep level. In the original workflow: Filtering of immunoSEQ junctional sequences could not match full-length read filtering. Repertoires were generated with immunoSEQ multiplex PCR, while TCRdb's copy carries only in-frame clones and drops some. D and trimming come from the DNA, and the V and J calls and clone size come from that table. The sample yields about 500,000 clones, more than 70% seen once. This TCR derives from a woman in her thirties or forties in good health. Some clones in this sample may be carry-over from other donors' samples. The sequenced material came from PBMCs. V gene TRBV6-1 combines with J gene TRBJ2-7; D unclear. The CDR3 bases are TGTGCCAGCAGGGAAAATATAGTCTCCGCCCCCTACGAGCAGTACTTC. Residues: CASRENIVSAPYEQYF.